This paragraph covers one T cell receptor beta chain sequence. Which antigen it targets is not known. Nothing much larger sits one base from this clone, and base qualities are not available. The donors were included in the validation cohort of roughly 130 subjects, a group kept apart from the 666-subject first cohort. The receptor library was made with the immunoSEQ multiplex PCR assay. In the source study's methods: A statistical classification framework was built for diagnosing cytomegalovirus status from the catalog of TCR beta chain sequences. Held by TCRdb, this immuneACCESS table contains in-frame sequences only and omits some clones. Under half of the omission traces to an unresolved V gene where checked; the cause of the rest is unknown. V and J calls and clone size are those listed in that table; D and trimming were worked out from the DNA. Present in this sample are under 100,000 clones, around 82% of which were seen just once. Of the sample, 12% falls within the top ten clones.

Trimmed from V: 6 bases; trimmed from J: 0 bases; junction bases lacking a gene match: 4. Looking up the germline V gene yields CDR1 ENHRY and CDR2 SYGVKD. The CDR3 numbers 15 residues from cysteine through phenylalanine. Only CDR3 DNA is held: 45 bases, read in frame from base 1. The data were taken from a study of cytomegalovirus exposure and HLA in healthy donors (dated by TCRdb to the late 2010s). Notes on the research overall: According to a later analysis, the 120 or so validation repertoires were produced on the same platform as the approximately 610 repertoires of the first cohort. The study aimed to test whether signatures of past pathogen exposure could be identified by cataloging public T cell receptors. A separate validation cohort of 100 to 150 different subjects was used in addition to the roughly 640-subject first cohort. The study combined high-throughput TCR immunosequencing, statistical association of individual TCRs with disease status, and machine learning to predict cytomegalovirus infection status.

Points the paper makes about the study in general: The authors suggested that the approach could potentially be generalized to other disease states and immunological phenotypes. In both the original and validation cohorts, the classifier was reported to diagnose cytomegalovirus status with high specificity and sensitivity. A few of the identified cytomegalovirus-associated TCR beta chains were confirmed in vitro to be specific for cytomegalovirus antigens. Most TCR sequences were observed very rarely across donors, whereas some public TCRs were present in many individuals. The validation cohort had no HLA typing available for a later analysis, so co-occurrence within that cohort was assessed over all 120 or so repertoires. The study listed 164 TCR beta chains as associated with cytomegalovirus. In a later analysis, TCRs clustered in the first cohort were found to also tend to co-occur in the approximately 120 validation repertoires, with roughly 93% of cluster scores above 0.

The rearrangement joined TRBV10-3 to TRBJ2-7; a stretch of 11 junction bases matches TRBD1. The source of this sequence is a woman younger than 35 in good health and CMV-seropositive. The sequenced material came from PBMCs. The CDR3 protein is CAISPGTGGSYEQYF. The DNA sequence is as follows: TGTGCCATCAGCCCGGGGACAGGGGGCTCCTACGAGCAGTACTTC.